The present TCR beta chain was sequenced within a study of cytomegalovirus exposure and HLA in healthy donors. Study results and limitations: It was reported that the classifier diagnosed cytomegalovirus status with high specificity and sensitivity in both the original and validation cohorts.

A word on this clone: Its antigen is not identified.

TCRdb's table, derived via immunoSEQ multiplex PCR, lists solely in-frame clones and lacks some. The sample lists approximately 150,000 clones; roughly 90% were seen once. With 5 bases clipped from V and 4 bases from J, the junction kept 14 bases outside the gene matches. Germline CDR1 SGHKS, CDR2 YYEKEE (reference sequence). The CDR3 spans 16 residues. The sequence was obtained from a man aged 18 to 30 in good health and CMV-seropositive. Sequencing used PBMCs. This sequence joins TRBV5-5 and TRBJ1-2, with 7 bases identical to TRBD1. For the CDR3, the DNA is TGTGCCAGCAGTCAGAGCTCGGGACAGCCGCCCTATGGCTACACCTTC. It specifies CASSQSSGQPPYGYTF.